This entry describes one TCR beta chain. The antigen is undetermined. This CDR3 region has 14 residues. V was trimmed by 4 bases and J by 4 bases, leaving 14 bases between them. Germline V lookup: CDR1 PRHDT, CDR2 FYEKMQ (reference sequence). These data come from a study of vaccination effects on CD4 cells after COVID-19. Cells that had been cultured for 10 days were the source of isolated CD4+ T cells. Participants got two doses of BNT162b2 or mRNA-1273 vaccine. Recipients of the vaccine had no prior SARS-CoV-2 infection and negative nucleocapsid antibodies. Sequencing was performed with immunoSEQ multiplex PCR; in TCRdb, only in-frame clones are kept and a portion is missing. This table holds under 70,000 clones, 74% found once. Study-wide findings and caveats: Common cold coronavirus cross-reactivity was shown by only 1 of 255 vaccine-induced clones in healthy vaccinees. After vaccination, at late timepoints, clones induced by infection and by vaccine contracted markedly.

This receptor was obtained from a human donor who received a COVID-19 vaccine. The chain recombines TRBV13 with TRBJ2-7; D is perhaps TRBD1 (5 bases). Sequenced here: CD4+ T cells from PBMCs cultured without peptide, sampled after COVID-19 vaccination. The CDR3 region is CASSSSDGHYEQYV. The CDR3 bases are TGTGCCAGCAGCTCATCGGACGGACATTACGAGCAGTACGTC.